Listed below are T cell receptor beta chains from one sample, sequenced in a study of CD8 T cells in ankylosing spondylitis. Via MiXCR, TCRdb re-called the 5' RACE reads, giving one row per CDR3 protein. This table has about 90,000 distinct CDR3 sequences, around 8.3% appearing once. Sequences were obtained from blood, either unsorted or a sorted T cell fraction (not recorded which). Receptor source: a male donor with ankylosing spondylitis. CDR3s include the opening cysteine and the closing phenylalanine or tryptophan. A D gene is named only where the DNA matches it firmly. Clone size is shown for a subset of rows, as once, few, many or a class of expanded clone.

d_call,v_call,clone_size,j_call,cdr3_aa,cdr3_nt
-,TRBV6-1,-,TRBJ2-1,CASSEYLSDRYNEQFF,TGTGCCAGCAGTGAATACCTCTCAGACAGGTACAATGAGCAGTTCTTC
-,TRBV5-6,many,TRBJ1-1,CASSLGGLNTEAFF,TGTGCCAGCAGCTTGGGGGGCCTGAACACTGAAGCTTTCTTT
TRBD2,TRBV7-9,-,TRBJ2-1,CASSLSLAGGSYNEQFF,TGTGCCAGCAGCTTATCACTAGCGGGGGGCTCCTACAATGAGCAGTTCTTC
-,TRBV4-1,many,TRBJ1-2,CASSQDYPQVGYGYTF,TGCGCCAGCAGCCAAGATTATCCCCAAGTTGGGTATGGCTACACCTTC
-,TRBV10-1,few,TRBJ1-1,CASSDSAGNTEAFF,TGCGCCAGCAGTGATTCTGCCGGGAACACTGAAGCTTTCTTT
-,TRBV12-3/TRBV12-4,many,TRBJ2-5,CASSPPSGVVETQYF,TGTGCCAGCAGTCCCCCCTCGGGAGTCGTAGAGACCCAGTACTTC
TRBD1,TRBV2,-,TRBJ2-7,CASIGQGPIEQYF,TGTGCCAGCATAGGACAGGGGCCTATCGAGCAGTACTTC
-,TRBV12-3/TRBV12-4,few,TRBJ2-7,CASSNSAEQYF,TGTGCCAGCAGTAACTCCGCCGAGCAGTACTTC
TRBD2,TRBV7-9,-,TRBJ2-6,CASRIGAGVDGANVLTF,TGTGCCAGCAGGATCGGGGCGGGGGTGGATGGGGCCAACGTCCTGACTTTC
-,TRBV27,many,TRBJ2-7,CASSFGHSYEQYF,TGTGCCAGCAGTTTTGGACACTCCTACGAGCAGTACTTC
-,TRBV2,many,TRBJ2-6,CASSDTRSGANVLTF,TGTGCCAGCAGTGATACACGCTCTGGGGCCAACGTCCTGACTTTC
-,TRBV2,many,TRBJ1-1,CASTTGGVLNTEAFF,TGTGCCAGCACCACCGGGGGGGTGTTGAACACTGAAGCTTTCTTT
TRBD2,TRBV6-5,many,TRBJ2-3,CASSHSRDYSTDTQYF,TGTGCCAGCAGCCACTCCCGGGACTACAGCACAGATACGCAGTATTTT
-,TRBV30,-,TRBJ2-1,CALQAPAYNEQFF,TGTGCCTTGCAGGCTCCTGCGTACAATGAGCAGTTCTTC
TRBD2,TRBV20-1,many,TRBJ2-7,CSASGLAGSRHEQYF,TGCAGTGCTAGTGGACTAGCGGGTTCGAGGCACGAGCAGTACTTC
TRBD2,TRBV20-1,many,TRBJ2-7,CSARPLAGGLYEQYF,TGCAGTGCTAGACCGTTAGCGGGAGGGCTTTACGAGCAGTACTTC
TRBD2,TRBV27,many,TRBJ2-3,CASKISGRSSDTQYF,TGTGCCAGCAAAATTAGCGGGAGAAGCTCAGATACGCAGTATTTT
-,TRBV27,-,TRBJ2-5,CASSFRDSEETQYF,TGTGCCAGCAGTTTCCGAGACAGCGAAGAGACCCAGTACTTC
-,TRBV7-2,-,TRBJ1-3,CASSQGRGRNTIYF,TGTGCCAGCAGCCAGGGGAGGGGGAGAAACACCATATATTTT
TRBD2,TRBV13,-,TRBJ2-7,CASSLRMGLDYEQYF,TGTGCCAGCAGCCTACGGATGGGACTAGACTACGAGCAGTACTTC
TRBD2,TRBV4-1,many,TRBJ2-2,CASRSGSFAGELFF,TGCGCCAGCAGGAGCGGGAGTTTCGCCGGGGAGCTGTTTTTT
-,TRBV7-6,-,TRBJ2-1,CASSPLEGPGFF,TGTGCCAGCAGCCCACTAGAGGGCCCGGGGTTCTTC
-,TRBV13,many,TRBJ2-7,CASSISGSSYEQYF,TGTGCCAGCAGCATTTCAGGGAGCTCCTACGAGCAGTACTTC
TRBD2,TRBV5-1,many,TRBJ2-7,CASRLGLAGGTYEQYF,TGCGCCAGCAGATTGGGACTAGCGGGAGGGACCTACGAGCAGTACTTC
TRBD1,TRBV6-5,many,TRBJ2-4,CASSSVDRGRWVQYF,TGTGCCAGCAGTTCCGTGGACAGGGGTCGCTGGGTTCAGTACTTC
TRBD1,TRBV29-1,many,TRBJ2-1,CSVDRDRALNEQFF,TGCAGCGTTGACCGGGACAGGGCCCTCAATGAGCAGTTCTTC
-,TRBV11-2,many,TRBJ2-2,CASRTRETGELFF,TGTGCCAGCAGGACGCGGGAAACCGGGGAGCTGTTTTTT
-,TRBV12-3/TRBV12-4,few,TRBJ2-4,CASSRPLSHPGAKNIQYF,TGTGCCAGCAGTAGACCCCTCTCGCACCCCGGGGCCAAAAACATTCAGTACTTC
-,TRBV2,many,TRBJ2-1,CASSEAPRYEQFF,TGTGCCAGCAGTGAAGCCCCGAGGTATGAGCAGTTCTTC
-,TRBV20-1,few,TRBJ1-1,CSAPTGFTEAFF,TGCAGTGCCCCCACAGGGTTCACTGAAGCTTTCTTT
TRBD2,TRBV20-1,many,TRBJ2-1,CSARGTSAYNEQFF,TGCAGTGCTAGAGGAACTAGCGCCTACAATGAGCAGTTCTTC
-,TRBV15,-,TRBJ1-6,CATSEITEYNSPLHF,TGTGCCACCAGCGAAATTACAGAGTATAATTCACCCCTCCACTTT
TRBD2,TRBV12-3/TRBV12-4,many,TRBJ2-2,CASRRYPGTSGTGELFF,TGTGCCAGCAGGAGATACCCCGGGACTAGCGGAACCGGGGAGCTGTTTTTT
TRBD2,TRBV5-1,few,TRBJ2-7,CASSFGREGYEQYF,TGCGCCAGCAGCTTCGGGCGGGAGGGCTACGAGCAGTACTTC
-,TRBV5-5,few,TRBJ2-7,CASSLQLYEQYF,TGTGCCAGCAGCCTACAACTCTACGAGCAGTACTTC